This T cell receptor (beta chain) was sequenced for a study of Graves' ophthalmopathy and Graves' hyperthyroidism. V lost 9 bases, J lost 2 bases, and 23 bases lay in between. Per the germline V gene, CDR1 is ENHRY and CDR2 is SYGVKD. The CDR3 covers 17 residues. For repertoire sequencing, the TCR beta CDR3 regions were amplified from RNA transcripts. First-round RT-PCR used HTBI primers; second-round multiplex PCR followed. From the multiplex PCR reads, TCRdb called clonotypes with MiXCR, one entry per CDR3 protein. In the table there are about 1.2 million distinct CDR3 sequences, roughly 35% of which are singletons.

V gene TRBV10-3 combines with J gene TRBJ1-5, with a weak D call TRBD1 (6 bases). The receptor's source is an adult man with Graves' hyperthyroidism. Sequenced sample: peripheral blood or thyroid tissue (not recorded which). The CDR3 reads CAIGGEQNGMGNQPQHF. CDR3 DNA: TGTGCCATAGGGGGGGAACAGAACGGGATGGGCAATCAGCCCCAGCATTTT.